These 4 T cell receptor beta chains share one sample of origin, sequenced in a study of T cells in women clearing cervical HPV infection. Libraries were prepared by immunoSEQ multiplex PCR; TCRdb keeps only in-frame clonotypes and omits some of them. The table for this sample gives around 21,000 clones. The specimen sequenced was blood buffy coat. The origin of the receptors is a woman between 18 and 75 years old with a cervical HPV16 infection that either progressed to CIN3+ or cleared (not recorded which).

About this clone: Read coverage stops 3 residues before the CDR3 terminus; the germline J gene supplies the remainder. The gene calls are TRBV7-7 and TRBJ1-4, with D possibly TRBD1 on 5 matching bases. The CDR3 runs 13 residues. With 6 bases removed from V and 4 bases from J, the gap between germline ends came to 9 bases. Germline V CDR1 and CDR2: SSHAT, FNYEAQ (reference sequence). CDR3 residues: CASSRQFNEKLFF. CDR3 DNA, as far as it was read: TGTGCCAGCAGTAGACAGTTTAATGAAAAA.

Notes on this clone: Read sequence stops 3 residues before the CDR3 end, and the germline J gene provides the missing end. The chain couples TRBV14 to TRBJ2-1, with 8 bases identical to TRBD1. Germline V gene lookup returns CDR1 SGHDN and CDR2 FVKESK. The CDR3 is 15 amino acids. After removal of 3 bases from V and 3 bases from J, the junction contained 4 bases not matched to a gene. CDR3 sequence reads: CASSHLGQVYNEQFF. CDR3 bases read: TGTGCCAGCAGCCACCTGGGACAGGTCTACAATGAG.

The part of the CDR3 DNA that was read is TGTGCCAGCAGAACCAAAGCGGGGGGGCTCGAGGAGACG. Its translation is CASRTKAGGLEET. The whole CDR3 reads CASRTKAGGLEETQYF. This chain connects TRBV4-2 to TRBJ2-3, with 10 bases identical to TRBD2. Read coverage stops 3 residues before the CDR3 terminus; the germline J gene supplies the remainder. Germline CDR1 LGHNA, CDR2 YNFKEQ. This CDR3 is built from 16 residues.

On this clone itself: From the germline J gene comes the end of the CDR3, since the read stops 3 residues before it. The chain links TRBV4-2 to TRBJ2-3; D gene ambiguous. The V end was cut by 4 bases, the J end by 6 bases, with 11 bases between. The length of the CDR3 is 13 residues. Germline assignment: CDR1 LGHNA and CDR2 YNFKEQ. CDR3 DNA (partial): TGTGCCAGCAGCCTAGGGTCGAGGGATACG. This translates into CASSLGSRDT. The whole CDR3 region reads CASSLGSRDTQYF.